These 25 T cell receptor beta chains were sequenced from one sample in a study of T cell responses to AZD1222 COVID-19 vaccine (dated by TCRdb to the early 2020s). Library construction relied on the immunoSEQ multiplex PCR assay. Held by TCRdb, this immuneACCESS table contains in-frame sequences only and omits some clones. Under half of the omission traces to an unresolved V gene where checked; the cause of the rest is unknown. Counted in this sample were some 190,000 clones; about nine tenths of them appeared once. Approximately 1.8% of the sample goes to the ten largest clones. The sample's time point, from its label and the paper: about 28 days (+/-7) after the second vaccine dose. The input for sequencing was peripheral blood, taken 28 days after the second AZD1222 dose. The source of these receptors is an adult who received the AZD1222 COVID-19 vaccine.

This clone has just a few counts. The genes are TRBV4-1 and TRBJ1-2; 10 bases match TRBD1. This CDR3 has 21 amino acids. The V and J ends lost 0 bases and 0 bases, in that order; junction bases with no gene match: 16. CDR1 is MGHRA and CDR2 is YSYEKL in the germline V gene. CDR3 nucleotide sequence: TGCGCCAGCAGCCAAGATCGTGGGACAGGGGCTCCGAGGAAGGCTAACTATGGCTACACCTTC. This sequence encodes CASSQDRGTGAPRKANYGYTF.

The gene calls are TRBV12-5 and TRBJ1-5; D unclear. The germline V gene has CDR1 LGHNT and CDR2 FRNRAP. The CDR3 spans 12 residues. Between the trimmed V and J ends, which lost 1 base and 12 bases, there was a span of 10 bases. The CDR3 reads CASGLAEWNQHF. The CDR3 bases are TGTGCTAGTGGTTTGGCCGAGTGGAACCAGCATTTT.

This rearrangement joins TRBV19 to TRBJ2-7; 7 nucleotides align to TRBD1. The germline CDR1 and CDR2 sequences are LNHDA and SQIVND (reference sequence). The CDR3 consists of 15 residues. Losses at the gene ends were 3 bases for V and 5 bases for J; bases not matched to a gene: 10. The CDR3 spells CASSIQPTGFDEQYF. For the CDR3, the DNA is TGTGCCAGTAGTATCCAACCGACAGGGTTCGACGAGCAGTACTTC.

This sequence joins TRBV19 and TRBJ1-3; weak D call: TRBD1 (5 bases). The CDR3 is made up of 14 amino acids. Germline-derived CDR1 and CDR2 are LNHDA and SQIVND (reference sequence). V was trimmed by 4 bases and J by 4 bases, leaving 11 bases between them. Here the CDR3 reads CASSTPGKGNTIYF. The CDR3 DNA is TGTGCCAGTAGTACCCCAGGGAAGGGAAACACCATATATTTT.

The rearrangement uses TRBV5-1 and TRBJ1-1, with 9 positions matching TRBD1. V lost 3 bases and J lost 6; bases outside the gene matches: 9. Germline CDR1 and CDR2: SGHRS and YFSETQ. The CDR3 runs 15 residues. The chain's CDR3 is CASSSVPGQGAEAFF. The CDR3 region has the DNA TGCGCCAGCAGCTCCGTCCCGGGACAGGGCGCTGAAGCTTTCTTT.

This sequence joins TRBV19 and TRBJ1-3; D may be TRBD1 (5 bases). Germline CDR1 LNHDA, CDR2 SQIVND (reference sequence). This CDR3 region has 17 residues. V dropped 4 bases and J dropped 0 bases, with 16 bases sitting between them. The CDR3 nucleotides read TGTGCCAGTAGTACCCGCCGGGGCCCACGCTCTGGAAACACCATATATTTT. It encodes CASSTRRGPRSGNTIYF.

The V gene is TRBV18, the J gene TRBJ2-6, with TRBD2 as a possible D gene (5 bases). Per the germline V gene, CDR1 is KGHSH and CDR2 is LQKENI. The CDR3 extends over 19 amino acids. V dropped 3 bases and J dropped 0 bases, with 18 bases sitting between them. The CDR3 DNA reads TGTGCCAGCTCACCCCCCCTGACTATGACAAACTCTGGGGCCAACGTCCTGACTTTC. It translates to CASSPPLTMTNSGANVLTF.

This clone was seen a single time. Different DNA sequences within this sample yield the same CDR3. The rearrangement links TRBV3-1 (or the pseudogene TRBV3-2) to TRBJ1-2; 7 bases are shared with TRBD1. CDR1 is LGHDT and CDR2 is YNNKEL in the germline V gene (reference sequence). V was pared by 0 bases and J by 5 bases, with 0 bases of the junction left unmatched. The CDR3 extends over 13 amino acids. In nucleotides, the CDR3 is TGTGCCAGCAGCCAAGACAGGGGGTATGGCTACACCTTC. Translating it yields CASSQDRGYGYTF.

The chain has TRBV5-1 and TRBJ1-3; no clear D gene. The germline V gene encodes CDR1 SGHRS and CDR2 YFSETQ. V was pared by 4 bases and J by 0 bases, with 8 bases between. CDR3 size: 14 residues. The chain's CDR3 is CASSPPSSGNTIYF. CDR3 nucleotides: TGCGCCAGCAGCCCCCCCAGCTCTGGAAACACCATATATTTT.

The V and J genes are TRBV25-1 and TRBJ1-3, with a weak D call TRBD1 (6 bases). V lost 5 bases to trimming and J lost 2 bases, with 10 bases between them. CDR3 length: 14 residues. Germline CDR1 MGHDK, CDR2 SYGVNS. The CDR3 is CASSPTGAGNTIYF. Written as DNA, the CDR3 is TGTGCCAGCAGTCCGACAGGAGCTGGAAACACCATATATTTT.

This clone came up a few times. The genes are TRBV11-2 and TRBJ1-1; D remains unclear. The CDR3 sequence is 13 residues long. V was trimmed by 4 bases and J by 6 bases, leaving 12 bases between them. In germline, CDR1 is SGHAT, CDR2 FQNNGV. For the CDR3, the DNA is TGTGCCAGCAGCTCCCCCGCTAGGGCTGAAGCTTTCTTT. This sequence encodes CASSSPARAEAFF.

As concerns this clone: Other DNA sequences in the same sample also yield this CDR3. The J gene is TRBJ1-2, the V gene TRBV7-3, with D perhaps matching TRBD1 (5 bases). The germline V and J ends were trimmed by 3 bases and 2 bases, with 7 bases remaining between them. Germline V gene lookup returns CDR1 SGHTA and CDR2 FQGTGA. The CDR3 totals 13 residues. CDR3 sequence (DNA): TGTGCCAGCAGCTTGGACACGAACTATGGCTACACCTTC. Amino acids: CASSLDTNYGYTF.

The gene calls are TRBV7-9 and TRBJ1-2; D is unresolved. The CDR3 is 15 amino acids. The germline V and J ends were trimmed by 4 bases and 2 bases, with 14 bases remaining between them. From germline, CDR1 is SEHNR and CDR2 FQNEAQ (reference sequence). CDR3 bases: TGTGCCAGCAGCTGGGAGTCGAGAGAGAACTATGGCTACACCTTC. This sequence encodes CASSWESRENYGYTF.

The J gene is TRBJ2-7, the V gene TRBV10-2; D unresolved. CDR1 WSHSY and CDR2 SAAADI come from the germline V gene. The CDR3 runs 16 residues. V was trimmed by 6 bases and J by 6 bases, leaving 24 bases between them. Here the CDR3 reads CASSLPPQGGGSEQYF. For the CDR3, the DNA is TGCGCCAGCAGCCTGCCCCCCCAAGGTGGTGGATCCGAGCAGTACTTC.

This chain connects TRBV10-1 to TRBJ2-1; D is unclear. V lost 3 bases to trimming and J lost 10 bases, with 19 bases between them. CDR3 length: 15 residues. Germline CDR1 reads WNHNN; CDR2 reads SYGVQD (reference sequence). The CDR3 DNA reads TGCGCCAGCAGTGATCCCGGGTTCGCACCTCAGGAGCAGTTCTTC. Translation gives CASSDPGFAPQEQFF.

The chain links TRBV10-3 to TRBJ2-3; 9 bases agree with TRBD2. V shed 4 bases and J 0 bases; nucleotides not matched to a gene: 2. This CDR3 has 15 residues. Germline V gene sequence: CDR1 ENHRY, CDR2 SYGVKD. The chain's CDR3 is CAISASGGSTDTQYF. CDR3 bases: TGTGCCATCAGTGCAAGCGGGGGGAGCACAGATACGCAGTATTTT.

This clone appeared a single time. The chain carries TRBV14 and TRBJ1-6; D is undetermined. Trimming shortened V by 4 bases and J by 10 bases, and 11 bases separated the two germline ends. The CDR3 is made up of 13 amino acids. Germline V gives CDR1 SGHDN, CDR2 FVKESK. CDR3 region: CASSPRVSSPLHF. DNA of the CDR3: TGTGCCAGCAGCCCACGGGTTTCATCACCCCTCCACTTT.

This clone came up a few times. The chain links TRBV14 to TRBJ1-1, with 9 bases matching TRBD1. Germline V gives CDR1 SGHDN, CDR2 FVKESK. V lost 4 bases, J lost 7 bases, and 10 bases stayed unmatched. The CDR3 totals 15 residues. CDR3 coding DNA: TGTGCCAGCAGCCTAACCTCACAGGGGGCGGATGAAGCTTTCTTT. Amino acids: CASSLTSQGADEAFF.

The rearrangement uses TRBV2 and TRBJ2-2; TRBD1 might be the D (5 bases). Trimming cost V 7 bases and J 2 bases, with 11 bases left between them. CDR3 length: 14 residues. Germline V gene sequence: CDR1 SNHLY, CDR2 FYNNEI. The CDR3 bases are TGTGCCAGCAATCAGGGCCGAAACACCGGGGAGCTGTTTTTT. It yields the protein CASNQGRNTGELFF.

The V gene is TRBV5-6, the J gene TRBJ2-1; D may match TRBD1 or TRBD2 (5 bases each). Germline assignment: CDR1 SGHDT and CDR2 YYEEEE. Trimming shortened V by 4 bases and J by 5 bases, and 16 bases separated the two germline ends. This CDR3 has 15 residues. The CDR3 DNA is TGTGCCAGCAGCCCGAACGACAGCGGAAACAATGAGCAGTTCTTC. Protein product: CASSPNDSGNNEQFF.

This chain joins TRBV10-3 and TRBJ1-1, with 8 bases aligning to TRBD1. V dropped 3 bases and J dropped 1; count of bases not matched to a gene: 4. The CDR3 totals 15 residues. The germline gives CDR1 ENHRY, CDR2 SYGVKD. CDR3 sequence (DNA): TGTGCCATCAGTGATTCCGGGACAGGGAACACTGAAGCTTTCTTT. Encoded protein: CAISDSGTGNTEAFF.

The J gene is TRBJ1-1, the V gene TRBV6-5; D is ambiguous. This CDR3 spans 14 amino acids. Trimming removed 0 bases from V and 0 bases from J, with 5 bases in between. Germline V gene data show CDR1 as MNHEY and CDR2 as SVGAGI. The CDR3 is CASSYSTVNTEAFF. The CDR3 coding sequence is TGTGCCAGCAGTTACTCGACGGTGAACACTGAAGCTTTCTTT.

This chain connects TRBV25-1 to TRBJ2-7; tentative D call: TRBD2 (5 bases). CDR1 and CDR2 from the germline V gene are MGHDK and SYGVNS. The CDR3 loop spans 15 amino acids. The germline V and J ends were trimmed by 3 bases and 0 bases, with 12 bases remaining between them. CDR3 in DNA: TGTGCCAGCAGTGATCCCGGACTGGGCTCCTACGAGCAGTACTTC. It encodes CASSDPGLGSYEQYF.

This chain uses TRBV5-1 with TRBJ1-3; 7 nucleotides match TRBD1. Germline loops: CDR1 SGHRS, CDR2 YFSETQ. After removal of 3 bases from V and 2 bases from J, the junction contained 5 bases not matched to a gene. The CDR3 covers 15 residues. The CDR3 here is CASSSTGAPGNTIYF. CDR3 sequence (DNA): TGCGCCAGCAGCTCAACAGGGGCACCTGGAAACACCATATATTTT.

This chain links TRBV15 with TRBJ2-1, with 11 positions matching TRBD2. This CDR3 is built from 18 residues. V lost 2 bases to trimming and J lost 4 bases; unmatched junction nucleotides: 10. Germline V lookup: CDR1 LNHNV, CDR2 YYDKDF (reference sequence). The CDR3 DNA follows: TGTGCCACCAGCAGATCGGCCGCGGCTAGCGGGAGGTACAATGAGCAGTTCTTC. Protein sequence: CATSRSAAASGRYNEQFF. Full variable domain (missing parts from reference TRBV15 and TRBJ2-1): DAMVIQNPRYQVTQFGKPVTLSCSQTLNHNVMYWYQQKSSQAPKLLFHYYDKDFNNEADTPDNFQSRRPNTSFCFLDIRSPGLGDTAMYLCATSRSAAASGRYNEQFFGPGTRLTVL.